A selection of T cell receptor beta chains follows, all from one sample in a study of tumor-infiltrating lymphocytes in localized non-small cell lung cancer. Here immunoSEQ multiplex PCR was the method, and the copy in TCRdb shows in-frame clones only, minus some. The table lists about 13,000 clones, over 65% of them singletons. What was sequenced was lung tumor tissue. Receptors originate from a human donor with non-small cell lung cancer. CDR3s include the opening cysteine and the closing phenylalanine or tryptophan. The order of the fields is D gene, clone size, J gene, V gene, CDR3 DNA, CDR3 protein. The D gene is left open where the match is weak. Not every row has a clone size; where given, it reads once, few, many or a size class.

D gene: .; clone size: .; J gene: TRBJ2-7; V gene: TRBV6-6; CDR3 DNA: TGTGCCAGCAGTTACACACTTCCCAACTACGAGCAGTACTTC; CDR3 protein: CASSYTLPNYEQYF
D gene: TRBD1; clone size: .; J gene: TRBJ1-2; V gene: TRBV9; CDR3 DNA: TGTGCCAGCACTCGGACAGGGGATAACTATGGCTACACCTTC; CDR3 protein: CASTRTGDNYGYTF
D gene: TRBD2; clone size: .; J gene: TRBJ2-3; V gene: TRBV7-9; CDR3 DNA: TGTGCCAGCAGCTTTAGCGGGAGGAGGGCCACAGATACGCAGTATTTT; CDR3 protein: CASSFSGRRATDTQYF
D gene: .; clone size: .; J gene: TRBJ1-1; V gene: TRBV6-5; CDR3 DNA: TGTGCCAGCAGTTACTCGATTAGGGGGGTTGAAGCTTTCTTT; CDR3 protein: CASSYSIRGVEAFF
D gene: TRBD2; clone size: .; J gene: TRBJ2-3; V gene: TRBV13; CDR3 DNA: TGTGCCAGCAGCTATCCCAAGGGCGGGGGGCCCTTCCGCACAGATACGCAGTATTTT; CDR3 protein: CASSYPKGGGPFRTDTQYF
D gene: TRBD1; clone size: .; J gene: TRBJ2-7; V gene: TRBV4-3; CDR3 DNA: TGCGCCAGCAGCCAAGGTCGGGACAGTTCCTACGAGCAGTACTTC; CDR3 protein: CASSQGRDSSYEQYF
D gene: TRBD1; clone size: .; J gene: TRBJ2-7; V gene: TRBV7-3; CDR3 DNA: TGTGCCAGCAATCTCCGGGACAGGGACTACGAGCAGTACTTC; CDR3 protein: CASNLRDRDYEQYF
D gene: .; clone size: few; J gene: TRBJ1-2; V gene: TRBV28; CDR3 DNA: TGTGCCAGCGGGAAAATCTATGGCTACACCTTC; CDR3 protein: CASGKIYGYTF
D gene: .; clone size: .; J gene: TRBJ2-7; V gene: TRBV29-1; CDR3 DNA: TGCAGCGTTGGAGGGGGAAGCGAGCAGTACTTC; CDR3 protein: CSVGGGSEQYF
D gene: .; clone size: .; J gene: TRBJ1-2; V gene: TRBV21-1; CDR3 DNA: TGTGCCAGCAGAAAACGGGACAGGGGGCGACGAATGCCCGGCTACACCTTC; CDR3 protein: CASRKRDRGRRMPGYTF
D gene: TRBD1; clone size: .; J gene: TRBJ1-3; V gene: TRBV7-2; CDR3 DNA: TGTGCCAGCAGCTTAAGAGGCGGGCAGGGGGGTGGAAACACCATATATTTT; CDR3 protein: CASSLRGGQGGGNTIYF
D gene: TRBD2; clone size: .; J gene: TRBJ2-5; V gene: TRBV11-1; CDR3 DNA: TGTGCCAGCAGGTCCCTAGCGGGGGGCCAAGAGACCCAGTACTTC; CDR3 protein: CASRSLAGGQETQYF
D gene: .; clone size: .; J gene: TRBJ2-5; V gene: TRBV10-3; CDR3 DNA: TGTGCCATCAGTGAACAAGCCGACCAAGAGACCCAGTACTTC; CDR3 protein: CAISEQADQETQYF
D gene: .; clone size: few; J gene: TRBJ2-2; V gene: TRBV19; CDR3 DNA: TGTGCCAGTATCCCCCCAGGGGCGCGGAACACCGGGGAGCTGTTTTTT; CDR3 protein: CASIPPGARNTGELFF
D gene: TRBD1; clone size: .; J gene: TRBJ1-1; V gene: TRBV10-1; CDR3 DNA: TGCGCCAGCAGTGCCGGACAGGGGGACACTGAAGCTTTCTTT; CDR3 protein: CASSAGQGDTEAFF
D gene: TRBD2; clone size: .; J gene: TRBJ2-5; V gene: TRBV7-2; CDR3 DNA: TGTGCCAGCACCCCCGCGTGGGAGGGCGTTCGGGAGACCCAGTACTTC; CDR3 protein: CASTPAWEGVRETQYF
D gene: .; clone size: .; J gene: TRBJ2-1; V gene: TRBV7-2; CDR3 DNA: TGTGCCAGCGGTCCGCGGGGCTACAATGAGCAGTTCTTC; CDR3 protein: CASGPRGYNEQFF
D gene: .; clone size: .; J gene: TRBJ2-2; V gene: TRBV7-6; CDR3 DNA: TGTGCCAGCAGCTTAAATATAAACACCGGGGAGCTGTTTTTT; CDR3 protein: CASSLNINTGELFF
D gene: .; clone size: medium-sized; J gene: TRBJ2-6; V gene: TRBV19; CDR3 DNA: TGTGCCAGTCACAAGGGGGAGGGGAGGGCCAACGTCCTGACTTTC; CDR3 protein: CASHKGEGRANVLTF
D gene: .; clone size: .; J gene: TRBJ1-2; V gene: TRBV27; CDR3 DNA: TGTGCCAGCAGTCCCTCTGGTGTTAATGGCTACACCTTC; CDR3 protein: CASSPSGVNGYTF
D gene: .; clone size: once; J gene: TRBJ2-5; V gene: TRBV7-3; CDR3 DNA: TGTGCCAGCAGCTTTAGTGTAGAATCGGGGATTCAAGAGACCCAGTACTTC; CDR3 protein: CASSFSVESGIQETQYF
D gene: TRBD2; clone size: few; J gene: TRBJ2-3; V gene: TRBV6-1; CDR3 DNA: TGTGCCAGCAGACCGCGGGGGAGGTCAGATACGCAGTATTTT; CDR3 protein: CASRPRGRSDTQYF
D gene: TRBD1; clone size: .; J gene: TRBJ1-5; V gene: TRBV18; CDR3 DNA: TGTGCCAGCTCAGAACAGGGGGCCAGCAATCAGCCCCAGCATTTT; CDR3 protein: CASSEQGASNQPQHF
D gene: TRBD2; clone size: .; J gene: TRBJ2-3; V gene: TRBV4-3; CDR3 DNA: TGCGCCAGCAGCCAAGATTTGCTAGCGGATACAGATACGCAGTATTTT; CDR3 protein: CASSQDLLADTDTQYF
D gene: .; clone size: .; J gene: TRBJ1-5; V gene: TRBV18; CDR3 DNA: TGTGCCAGCTCACCGGGCGCCGGGGTTCAGCCCCAGCATTTT; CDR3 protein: CASSPGAGVQPQHF
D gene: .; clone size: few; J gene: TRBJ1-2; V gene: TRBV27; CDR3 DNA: TGTGCCAGCACCCCACTCACAGGGAATAGCTATGGCTACACCTTC; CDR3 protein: CASTPLTGNSYGYTF
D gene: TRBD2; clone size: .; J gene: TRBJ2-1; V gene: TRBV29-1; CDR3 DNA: TGCAGCGTTTCCCGTGGCGGGGGGGCCGATAATGAGCAGTTCTTC; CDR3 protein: CSVSRGGGADNEQFF
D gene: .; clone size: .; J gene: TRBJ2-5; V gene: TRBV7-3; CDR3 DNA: TGTGCCAGCAGCTTAGATTCAGGGCAAGAGACCCAGTACTTC; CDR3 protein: CASSLDSGQETQYF
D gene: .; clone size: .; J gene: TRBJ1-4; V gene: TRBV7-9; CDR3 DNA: TGTGCCAGCAGCTCCGGACAAGAAAAACTGTTTTTT; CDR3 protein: CASSSGQEKLFF
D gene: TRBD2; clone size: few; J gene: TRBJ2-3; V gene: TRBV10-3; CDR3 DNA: TGTGCCATCAGCCTGACTAGCGACACAGATACGCAGTATTTT; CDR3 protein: CAISLTSDTDTQYF
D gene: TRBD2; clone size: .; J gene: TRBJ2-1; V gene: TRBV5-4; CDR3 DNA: TGTGCCAGCAGCCCCCGCGGGACTATCAGCACGGATGAGCAGTTCTTC; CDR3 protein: CASSPRGTISTDEQFF
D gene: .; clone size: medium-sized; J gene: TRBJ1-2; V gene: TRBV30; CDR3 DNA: TGTGCCTGGAGTGGGGAGCTTGGAGGCTACACCTTC; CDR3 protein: CAWSGELGGYTF
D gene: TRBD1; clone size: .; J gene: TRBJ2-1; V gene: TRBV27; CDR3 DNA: TGTGCCAGCAGTTTAGCGACAGGGCGGTACTACAATGAGCAGTTCTTC; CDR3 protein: CASSLATGRYYNEQFF
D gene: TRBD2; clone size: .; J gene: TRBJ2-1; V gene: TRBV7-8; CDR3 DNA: TGTGCCAGCAGCCCCCCGGGACTAGCGGGAGATGAGCAGTTCTTC; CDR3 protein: CASSPPGLAGDEQFF
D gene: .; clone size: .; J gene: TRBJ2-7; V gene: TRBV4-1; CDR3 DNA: TGCGCCAGCAGCCAAGATGCCGGACAATGGTACGAGCAGTACTTC; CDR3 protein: CASSQDAGQWYEQYF
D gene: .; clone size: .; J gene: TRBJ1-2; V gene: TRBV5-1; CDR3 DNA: TGCGCCAGCAGCTTGGGGGTAACAGGGCTAGGCTATGGCTACACCTTC; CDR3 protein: CASSLGVTGLGYGYTF
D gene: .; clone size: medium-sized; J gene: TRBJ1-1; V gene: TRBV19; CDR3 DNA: TGTGCCAGTATTGACAGCATGAACACTGAAGCTTTCTTT; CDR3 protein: CASIDSMNTEAFF
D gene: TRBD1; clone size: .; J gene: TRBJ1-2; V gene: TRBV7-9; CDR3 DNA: TGTGCCAGCCGGGACAGTGGGAACTATGGCTACACCTTC; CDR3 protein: CASRDSGNYGYTF
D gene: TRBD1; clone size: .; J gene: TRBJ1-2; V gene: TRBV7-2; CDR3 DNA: TGTGCCAGCAGCTTTTCACAGGGGGCGCCCGGCTACACCTTC; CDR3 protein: CASSFSQGAPGYTF
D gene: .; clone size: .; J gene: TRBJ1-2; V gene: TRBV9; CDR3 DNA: TGTGCCAGCAGCGCTTGGGGGGACTTCCCGGGGGGTGGCTACACCTTC; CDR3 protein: CASSAWGDFPGGGYTF
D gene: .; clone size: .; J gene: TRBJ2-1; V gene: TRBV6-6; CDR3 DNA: TGTGCCAGCTCTACAGGGTTCGGCAATGAGCAGTTCTTC; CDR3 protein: CASSTGFGNEQFF
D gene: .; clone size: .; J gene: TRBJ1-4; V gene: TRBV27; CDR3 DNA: TGTGCCAGCAGTTTAGGACTCGGAGAAAAACTGTTTTTT; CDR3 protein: CASSLGLGEKLFF
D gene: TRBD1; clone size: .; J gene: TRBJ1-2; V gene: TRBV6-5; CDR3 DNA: TGTGCCAGCAGCCTAGGACAGGCCGGTGGTGGCTACACCTTC; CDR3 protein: CASSLGQAGGGYTF
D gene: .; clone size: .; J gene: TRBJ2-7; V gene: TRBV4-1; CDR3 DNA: TGCGCCAGCAGCCAAGAACAGGCTTCCTACGAGCAGTACTTC; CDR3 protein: CASSQEQASYEQYF